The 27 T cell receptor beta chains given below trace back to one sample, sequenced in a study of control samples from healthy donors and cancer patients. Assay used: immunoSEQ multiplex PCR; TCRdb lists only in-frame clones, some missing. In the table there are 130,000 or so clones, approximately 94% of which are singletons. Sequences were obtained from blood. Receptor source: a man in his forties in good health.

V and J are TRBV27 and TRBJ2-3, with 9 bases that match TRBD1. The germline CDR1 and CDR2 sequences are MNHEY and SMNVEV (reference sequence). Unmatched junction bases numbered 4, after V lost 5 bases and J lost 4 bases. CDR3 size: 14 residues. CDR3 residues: CASSQDRGADTQYF. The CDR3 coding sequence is TGTGCCAGCAGTCAGGACAGGGGCGCAGATACGCAGTATTTT.

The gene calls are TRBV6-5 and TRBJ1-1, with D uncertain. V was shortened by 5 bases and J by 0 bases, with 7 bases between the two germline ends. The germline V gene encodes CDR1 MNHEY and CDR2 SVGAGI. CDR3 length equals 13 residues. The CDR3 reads CASSRVMNTEAFF. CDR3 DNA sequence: TGTGCCAGCAGTAGGGTCATGAACACTGAAGCTTTCTTT.

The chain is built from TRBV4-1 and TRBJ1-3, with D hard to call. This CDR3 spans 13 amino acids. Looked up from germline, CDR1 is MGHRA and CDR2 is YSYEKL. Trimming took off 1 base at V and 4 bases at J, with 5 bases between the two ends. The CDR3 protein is CASSQGPGNTIYF. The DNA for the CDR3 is TGCGCCAGCAGCCAAGGGCCCGGAAACACCATATATTTT.

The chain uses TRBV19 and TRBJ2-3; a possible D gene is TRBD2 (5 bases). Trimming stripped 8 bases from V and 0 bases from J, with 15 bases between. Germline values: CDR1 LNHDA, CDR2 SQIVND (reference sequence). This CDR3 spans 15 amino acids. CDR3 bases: TGTGCCAGTGCCAGCGGTGTCACTAGCACAGATACGCAGTATTTT. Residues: CASASGVTSTDTQYF.

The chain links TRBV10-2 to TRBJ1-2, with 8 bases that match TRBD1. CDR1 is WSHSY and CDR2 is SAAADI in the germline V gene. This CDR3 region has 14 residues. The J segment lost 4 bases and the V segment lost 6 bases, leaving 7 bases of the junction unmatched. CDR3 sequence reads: CASSTQGAGYGYTF. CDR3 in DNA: TGCGCCAGCAGCACCCAGGGGGCGGGCTATGGCTACACCTTC.

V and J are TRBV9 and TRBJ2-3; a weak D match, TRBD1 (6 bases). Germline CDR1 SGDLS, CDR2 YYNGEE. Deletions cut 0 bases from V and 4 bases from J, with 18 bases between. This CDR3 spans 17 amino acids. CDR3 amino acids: CASSVDSGGDWADTQYF. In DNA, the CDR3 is TGTGCCAGCAGCGTAGATTCTGGGGGCGACTGGGCAGATACGCAGTATTTT.

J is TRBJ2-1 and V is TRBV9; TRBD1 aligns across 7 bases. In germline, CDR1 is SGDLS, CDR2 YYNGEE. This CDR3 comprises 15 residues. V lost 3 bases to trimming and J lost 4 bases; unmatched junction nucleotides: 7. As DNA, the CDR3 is TGTGCCAGCAGCGAGGTAGGGGGCCCTTACAATGAGCAGTTCTTC. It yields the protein CASSEVGGPYNEQFF. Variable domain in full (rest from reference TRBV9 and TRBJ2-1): DSGVTQTPKHLITATGQRVTLRCSPRSGDLSVYWYQQSLDQGLQFLIQYYNGEERAKGNILERFSAQQFPDLHSELNLSSLELGDSALYFCASSEVGGPYNEQFFGPGTRLTVL.

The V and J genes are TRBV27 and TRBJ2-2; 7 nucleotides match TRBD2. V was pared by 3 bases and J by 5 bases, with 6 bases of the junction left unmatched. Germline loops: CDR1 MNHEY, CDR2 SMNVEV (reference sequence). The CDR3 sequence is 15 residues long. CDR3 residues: CASSFAGVDTGELFF. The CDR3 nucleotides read TGTGCCAGCAGTTTCGCGGGAGTTGATACCGGGGAGCTGTTTTTT.

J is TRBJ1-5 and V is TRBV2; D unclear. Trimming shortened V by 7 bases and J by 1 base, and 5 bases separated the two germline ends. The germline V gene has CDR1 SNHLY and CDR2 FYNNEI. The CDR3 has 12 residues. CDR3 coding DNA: TGTGCCAGCAAAGTCAGCAATCAGCCCCAGCATTTT. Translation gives CASKVSNQPQHF.

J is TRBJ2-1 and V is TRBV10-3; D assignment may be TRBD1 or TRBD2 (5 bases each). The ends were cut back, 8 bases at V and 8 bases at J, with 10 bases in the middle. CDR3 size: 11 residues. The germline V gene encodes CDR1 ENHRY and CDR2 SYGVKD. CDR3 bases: TGTGCCATCGGGACCCTTTATGAGCAGTTCTTC. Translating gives CAIGTLYEQFF.

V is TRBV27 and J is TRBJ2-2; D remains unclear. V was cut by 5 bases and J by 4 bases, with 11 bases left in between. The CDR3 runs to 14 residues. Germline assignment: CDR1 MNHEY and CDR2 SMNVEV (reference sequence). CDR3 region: CASSNPGRTGELFF. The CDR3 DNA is TGTGCCAGCAGTAACCCGGGTCGCACCGGGGAGCTGTTTTTT.

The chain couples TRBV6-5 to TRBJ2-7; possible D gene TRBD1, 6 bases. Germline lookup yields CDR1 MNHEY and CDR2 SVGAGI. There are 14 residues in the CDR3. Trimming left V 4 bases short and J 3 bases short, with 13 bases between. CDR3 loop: CASSSGGGYYEQYF. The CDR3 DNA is TGTGCCAGCAGTTCTGGGGGCGGATACTACGAGCAGTACTTC.

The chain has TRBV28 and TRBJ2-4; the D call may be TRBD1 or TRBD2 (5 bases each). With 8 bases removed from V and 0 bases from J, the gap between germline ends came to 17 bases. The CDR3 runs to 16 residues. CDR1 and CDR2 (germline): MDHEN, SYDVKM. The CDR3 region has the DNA TGTGCCAGCGATTCAGGGAGCCTCCTAGCCAAAAACATTCAGTACTTC. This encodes CASDSGSLLAKNIQYF.

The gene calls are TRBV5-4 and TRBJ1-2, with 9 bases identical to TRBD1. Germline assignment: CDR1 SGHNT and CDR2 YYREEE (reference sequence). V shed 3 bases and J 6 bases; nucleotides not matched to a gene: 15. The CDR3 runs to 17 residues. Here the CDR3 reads CASSWALGTGKHHGYTF. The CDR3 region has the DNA TGTGCCAGCAGCTGGGCCTTGGGGACAGGGAAACACCATGGCTACACCTTC. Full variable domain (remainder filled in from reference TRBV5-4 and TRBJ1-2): ETGVTQSPTHLIKTRGQQVTLRCSSQSGHNTVSWYQQALGQGPQFIFQYYREEENGRGNFPPRFSGLQFPNYSSELNVNALELDDSALYLCASSWALGTGKHHGYTFGSGTRLTVV.

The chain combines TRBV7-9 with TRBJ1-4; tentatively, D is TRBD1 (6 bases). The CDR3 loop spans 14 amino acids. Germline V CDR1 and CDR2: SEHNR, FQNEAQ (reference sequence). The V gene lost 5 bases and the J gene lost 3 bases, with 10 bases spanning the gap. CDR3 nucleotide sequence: TGTGCCAGCAGCATAACAGGGTCTAATGAAAAACTGTTTTTT. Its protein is CASSITGSNEKLFF.

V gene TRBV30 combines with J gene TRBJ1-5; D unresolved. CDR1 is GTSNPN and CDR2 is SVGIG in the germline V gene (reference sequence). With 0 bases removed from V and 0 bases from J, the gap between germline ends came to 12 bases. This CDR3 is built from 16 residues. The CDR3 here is CAWSVHLGNSNQPQHF. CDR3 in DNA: TGTGCCTGGAGTGTACATCTGGGTAATAGCAATCAGCCCCAGCATTTT.

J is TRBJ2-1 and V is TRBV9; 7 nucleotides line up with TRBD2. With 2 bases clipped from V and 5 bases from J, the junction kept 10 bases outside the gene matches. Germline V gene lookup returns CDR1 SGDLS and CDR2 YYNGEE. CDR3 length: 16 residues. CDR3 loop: CASSVYGGSENNEQFF. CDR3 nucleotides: TGTGCCAGCAGCGTTTACGGCGGGAGTGAGAACAATGAGCAGTTCTTC.

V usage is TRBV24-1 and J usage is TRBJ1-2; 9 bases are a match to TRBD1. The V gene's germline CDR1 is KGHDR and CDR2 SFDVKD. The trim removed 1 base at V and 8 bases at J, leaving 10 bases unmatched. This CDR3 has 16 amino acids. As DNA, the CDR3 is TGTGCCACCAGTGATTTCTCTCCGGACAGGGGACACGGCTACACCTTC. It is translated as CATSDFSPDRGHGYTF.

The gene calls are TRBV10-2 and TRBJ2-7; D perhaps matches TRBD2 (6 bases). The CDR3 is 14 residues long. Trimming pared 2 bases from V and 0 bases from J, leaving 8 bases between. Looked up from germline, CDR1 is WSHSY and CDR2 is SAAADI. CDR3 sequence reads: CASSERGSSYEQYF. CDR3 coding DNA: TGCGCCAGCAGTGAGCGGGGGAGCTCCTACGAGCAGTACTTC.

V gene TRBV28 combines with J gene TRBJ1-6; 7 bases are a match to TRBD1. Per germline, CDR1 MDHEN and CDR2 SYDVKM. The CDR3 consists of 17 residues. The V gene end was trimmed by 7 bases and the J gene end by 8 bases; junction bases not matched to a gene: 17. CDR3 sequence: CASTQGGFSGTDSPLHF. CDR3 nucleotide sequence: TGTGCCAGCACCCAGGGGGGTTTCTCGGGCACCGATTCACCCCTCCACTTT.

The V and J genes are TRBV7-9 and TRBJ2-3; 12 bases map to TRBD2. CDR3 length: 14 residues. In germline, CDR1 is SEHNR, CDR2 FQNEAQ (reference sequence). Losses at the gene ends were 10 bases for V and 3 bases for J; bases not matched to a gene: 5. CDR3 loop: CATGGLAGTDTQYF. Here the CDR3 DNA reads TGTGCCACCGGAGGACTAGCGGGAACAGATACGCAGTATTTT. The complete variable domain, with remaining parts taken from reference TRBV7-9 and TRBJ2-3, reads DTGVSQNPRHKITKRGQNVTFRCDPISEHNRLYWYRQTLGQGPEFLTYFQNEAQLEKSRLLSDRFSAERPKGSFSTLEIQRTEQGDSAMYLCATGGLAGTDTQYFGPGTRLTVL.

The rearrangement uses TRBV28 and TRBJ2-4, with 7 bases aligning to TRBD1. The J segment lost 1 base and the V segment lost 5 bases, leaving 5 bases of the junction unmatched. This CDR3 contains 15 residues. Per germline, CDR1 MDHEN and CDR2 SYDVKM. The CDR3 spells CASSHRGSAKNIQYF. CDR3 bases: TGTGCCAGCAGTCACAGGGGTTCGGCCAAAAACATTCAGTACTTC.

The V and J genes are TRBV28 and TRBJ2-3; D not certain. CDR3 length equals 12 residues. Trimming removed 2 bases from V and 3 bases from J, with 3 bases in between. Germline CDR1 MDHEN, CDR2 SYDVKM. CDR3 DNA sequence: TGTGCCAGCAGTTTAAGGACAGATACGCAGTATTTT. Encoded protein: CASSLRTDTQYF.

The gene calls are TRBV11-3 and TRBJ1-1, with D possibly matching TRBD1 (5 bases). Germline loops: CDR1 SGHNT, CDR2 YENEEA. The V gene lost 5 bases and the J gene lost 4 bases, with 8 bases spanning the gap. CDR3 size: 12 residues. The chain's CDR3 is CASSKTATEAFF. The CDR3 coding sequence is TGTGCCAGCAGCAAGACAGCCACTGAAGCTTTCTTT.

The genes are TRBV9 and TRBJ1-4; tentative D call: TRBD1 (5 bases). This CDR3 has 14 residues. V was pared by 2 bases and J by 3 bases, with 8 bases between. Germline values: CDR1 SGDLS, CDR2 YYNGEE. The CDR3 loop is CASSVGPSNEKLFF. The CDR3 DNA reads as TGTGCCAGCAGCGTGGGGCCGTCTAATGAAAAACTGTTTTTT.

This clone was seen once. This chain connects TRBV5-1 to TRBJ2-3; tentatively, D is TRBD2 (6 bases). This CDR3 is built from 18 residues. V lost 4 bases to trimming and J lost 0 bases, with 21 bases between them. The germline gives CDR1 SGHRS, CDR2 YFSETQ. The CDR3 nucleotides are TGCGCCAGCAGCCTGGCGGGACGGACGGACGGGAGCACAGATACGCAGTATTTT. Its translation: CASSLAGRTDGSTDTQYF.

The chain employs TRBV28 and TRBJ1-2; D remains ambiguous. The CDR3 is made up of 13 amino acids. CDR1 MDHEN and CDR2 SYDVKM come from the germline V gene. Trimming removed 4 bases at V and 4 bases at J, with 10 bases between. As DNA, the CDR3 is TGTGCCAGCAGTTATGACCGCGTCTATGGCTACACCTTC. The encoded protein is CASSYDRVYGYTF.